This T cell receptor beta chain was obtained from a study of metastatic and nonmetastatic thyroid tumors. As for the study in general: Repertoire data that came from the blood and tumor or nodule tissue of malignant and benign thyroid patients were compared. General study findings and limits: In both blood and tumor samples, TCR beta diversity was reported significantly higher for malignant than benign nodules.

Among the patients, none had received any treatment before thyroid surgery. As processed by the authors: A papillary thyroid cancer distant-metastasis classifier was built from CDR3 differences across clinicopathological groups. TCRdb re-called clones via MiXCR from the PCR reads. These V and J calls rely on TCRdb rather than the paper's analysis. The sample lists 65,000 to 70,000 clones, approximately 15% occurring once. CDR1 is SGHVS and CDR2 is FQNEAQ in the germline V gene. Trimming took off 2 bases at V and 5 bases at J, with 13 bases between the two ends. The CDR3 totals 16 residues. There are many counts of this clone. Its antigen is unknown.

This chain connects TRBV7-8 to TRBJ1-6; D uncertain. Sequenced: blood. The receptor was isolated from a male donor with papillary thyroid cancer or a benign thyroid nodule (not recorded which). Some clones in this sample may be carry-over from other donors' samples. CDR3 nucleotide sequence: TGTGCCAGCAGCTTATCGCGACCGGAGAATAATTCACCCCTCCACTTT. Protein product: CASSLSRPENNSPLHF.